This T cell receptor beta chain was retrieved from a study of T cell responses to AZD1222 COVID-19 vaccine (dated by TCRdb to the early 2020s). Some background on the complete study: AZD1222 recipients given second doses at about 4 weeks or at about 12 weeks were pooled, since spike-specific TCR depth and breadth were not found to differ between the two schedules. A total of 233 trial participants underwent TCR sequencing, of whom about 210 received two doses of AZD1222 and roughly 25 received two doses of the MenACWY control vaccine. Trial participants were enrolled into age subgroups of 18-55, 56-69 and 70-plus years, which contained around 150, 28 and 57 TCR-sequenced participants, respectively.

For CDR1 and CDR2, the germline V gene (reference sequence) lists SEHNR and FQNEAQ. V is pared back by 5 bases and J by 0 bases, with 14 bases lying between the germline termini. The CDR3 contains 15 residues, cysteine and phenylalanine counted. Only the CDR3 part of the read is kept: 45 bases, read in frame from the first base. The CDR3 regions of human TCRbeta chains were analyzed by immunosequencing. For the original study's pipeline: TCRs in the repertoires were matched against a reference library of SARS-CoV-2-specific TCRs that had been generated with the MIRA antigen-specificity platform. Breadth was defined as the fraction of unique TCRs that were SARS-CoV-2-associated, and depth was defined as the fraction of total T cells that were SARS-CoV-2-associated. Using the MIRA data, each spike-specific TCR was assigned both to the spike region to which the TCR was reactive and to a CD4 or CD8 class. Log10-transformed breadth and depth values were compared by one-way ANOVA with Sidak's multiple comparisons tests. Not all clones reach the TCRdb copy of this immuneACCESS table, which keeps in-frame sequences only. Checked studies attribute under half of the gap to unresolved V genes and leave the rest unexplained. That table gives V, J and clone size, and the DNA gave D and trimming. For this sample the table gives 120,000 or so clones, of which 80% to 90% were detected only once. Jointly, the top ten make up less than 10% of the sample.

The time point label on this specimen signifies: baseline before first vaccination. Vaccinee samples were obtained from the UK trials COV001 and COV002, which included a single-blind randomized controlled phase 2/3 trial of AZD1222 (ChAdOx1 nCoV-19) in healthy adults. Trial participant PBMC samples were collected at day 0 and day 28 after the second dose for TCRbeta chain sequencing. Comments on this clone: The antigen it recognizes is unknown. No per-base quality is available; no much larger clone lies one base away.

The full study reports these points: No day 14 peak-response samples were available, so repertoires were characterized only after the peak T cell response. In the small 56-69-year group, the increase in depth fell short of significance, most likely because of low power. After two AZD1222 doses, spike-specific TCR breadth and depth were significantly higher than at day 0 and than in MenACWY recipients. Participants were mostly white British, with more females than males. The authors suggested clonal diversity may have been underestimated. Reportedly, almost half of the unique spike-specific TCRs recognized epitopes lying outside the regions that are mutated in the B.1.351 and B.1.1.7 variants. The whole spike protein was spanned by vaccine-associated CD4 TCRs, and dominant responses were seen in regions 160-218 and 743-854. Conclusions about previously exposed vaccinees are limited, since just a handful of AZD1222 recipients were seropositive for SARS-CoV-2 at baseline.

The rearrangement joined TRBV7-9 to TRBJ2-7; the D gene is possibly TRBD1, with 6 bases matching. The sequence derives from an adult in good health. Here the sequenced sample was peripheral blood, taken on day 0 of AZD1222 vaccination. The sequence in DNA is TGTGCCAGCAGCCCACGATGGACAGACTCCTACGAGCAGTACTTC. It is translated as CASSPRWTDSYEQYF.